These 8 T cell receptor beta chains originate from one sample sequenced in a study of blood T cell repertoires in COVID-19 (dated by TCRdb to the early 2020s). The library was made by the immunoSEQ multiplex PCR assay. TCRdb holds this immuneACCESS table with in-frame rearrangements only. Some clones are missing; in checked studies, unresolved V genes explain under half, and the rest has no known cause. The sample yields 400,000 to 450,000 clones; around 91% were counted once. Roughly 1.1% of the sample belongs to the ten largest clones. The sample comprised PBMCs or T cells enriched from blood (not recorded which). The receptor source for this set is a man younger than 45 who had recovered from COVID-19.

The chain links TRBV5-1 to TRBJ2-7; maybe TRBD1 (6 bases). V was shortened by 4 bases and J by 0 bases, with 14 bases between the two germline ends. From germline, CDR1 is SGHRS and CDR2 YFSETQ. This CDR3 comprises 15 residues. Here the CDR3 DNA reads TGCGCCAGCAGCGAGATGGGGGCGGTCTCCTACGAGCAGTACTTC. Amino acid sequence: CASSEMGAVSYEQYF.

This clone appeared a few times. Here the CDR3 reads CSVGETAYEQYF. As DNA, the CDR3 is TGCAGCGTTGGGGAGACGGCCTACGAGCAGTACTTC. This rearrangement joins TRBV29-1 to TRBJ2-7; D perhaps matches TRBD2 (5 bases). Trimming pared 4 bases from V and 2 bases from J, leaving 9 bases between. Germline V gives CDR1 SQVTM, CDR2 ANQGSEA. The CDR3 spans 12 residues.

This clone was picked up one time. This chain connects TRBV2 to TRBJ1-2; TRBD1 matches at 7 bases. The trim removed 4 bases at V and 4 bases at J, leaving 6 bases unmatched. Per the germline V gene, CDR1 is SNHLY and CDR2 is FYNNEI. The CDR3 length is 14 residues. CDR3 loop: CASSGQGEGYGYTF. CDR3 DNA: TGTGCCAGCAGTGGACAGGGAGAAGGCTATGGCTACACCTTC.

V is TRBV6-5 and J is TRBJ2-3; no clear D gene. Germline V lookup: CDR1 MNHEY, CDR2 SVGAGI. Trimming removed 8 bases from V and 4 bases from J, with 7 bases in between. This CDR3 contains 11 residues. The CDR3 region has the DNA TGTGCCAGCCACTACGCAGATACGCAGTATTTT. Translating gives CASHYADTQYF.

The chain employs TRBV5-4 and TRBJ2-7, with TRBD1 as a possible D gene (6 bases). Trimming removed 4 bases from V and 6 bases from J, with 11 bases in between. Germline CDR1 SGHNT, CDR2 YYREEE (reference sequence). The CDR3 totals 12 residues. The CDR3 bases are TGTGCCAGCAGCCCGGACAGCTTCGAGCAGTACTTC. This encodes CASSPDSFEQYF.

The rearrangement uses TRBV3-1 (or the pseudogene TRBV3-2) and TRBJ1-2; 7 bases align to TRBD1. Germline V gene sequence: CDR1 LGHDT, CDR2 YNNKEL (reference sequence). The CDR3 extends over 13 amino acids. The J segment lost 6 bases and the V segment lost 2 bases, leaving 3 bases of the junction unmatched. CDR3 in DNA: TGTGCCAGCAGCCAATTGGGACAGAATGGCTACACCTTC. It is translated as CASSQLGQNGYTF.

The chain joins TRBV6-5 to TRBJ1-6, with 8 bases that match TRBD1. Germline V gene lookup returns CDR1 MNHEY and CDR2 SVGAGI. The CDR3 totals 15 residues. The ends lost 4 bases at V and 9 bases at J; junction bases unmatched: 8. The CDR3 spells CASSSGQGGASPLHF. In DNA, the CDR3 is TGTGCCAGCAGTTCCGGACAGGGCGGTGCTTCACCCCTCCACTTT.

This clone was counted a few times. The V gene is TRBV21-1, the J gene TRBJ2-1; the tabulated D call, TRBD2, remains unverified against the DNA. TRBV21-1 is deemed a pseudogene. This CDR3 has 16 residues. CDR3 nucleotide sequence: TGTGCCAGCAGCAAATATCCTAGCGGGACGTACAATGAGCAGTTCTTC. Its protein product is CASSKYPSGTYNEQFF.